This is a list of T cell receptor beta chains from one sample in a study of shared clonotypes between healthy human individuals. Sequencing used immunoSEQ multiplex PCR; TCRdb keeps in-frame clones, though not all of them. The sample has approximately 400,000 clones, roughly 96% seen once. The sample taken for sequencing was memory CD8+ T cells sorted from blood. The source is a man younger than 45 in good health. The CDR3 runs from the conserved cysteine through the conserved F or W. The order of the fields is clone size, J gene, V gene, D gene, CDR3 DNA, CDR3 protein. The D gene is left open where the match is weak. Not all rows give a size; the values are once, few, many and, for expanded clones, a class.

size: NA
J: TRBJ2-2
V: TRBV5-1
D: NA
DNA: TGCGCCAGCAGCTTGATTGGATCGAACACCGGGGAGCTGTTTTTT
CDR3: CASSLIGSNTGELFF

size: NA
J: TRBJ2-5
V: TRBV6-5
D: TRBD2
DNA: TGTGCCAGCAGGACGGGACTAGTAGAGACCCAGTACTTC
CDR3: CASRTGLVETQYF

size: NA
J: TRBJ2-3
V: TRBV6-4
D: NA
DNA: TGTGCCAGCAGTGACAGGGGAGGAGCAGATACGCAGTATTTT
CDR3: CASSDRGGADTQYF

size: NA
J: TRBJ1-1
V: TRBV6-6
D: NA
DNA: TGTGCCAGCAGTTACGGGGCCCGTGAAGCTTTCTTT
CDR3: CASSYGAREAFF

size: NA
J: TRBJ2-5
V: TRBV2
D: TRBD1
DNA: TGTGCCAGCAGTGAACGGGACAGAGAGACCCAGTACTTC
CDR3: CASSERDRETQYF

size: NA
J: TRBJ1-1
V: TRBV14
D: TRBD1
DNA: TGTGCCAGCAGCCAACGACAGGGAAGCACTGAAGCTTTCTTT
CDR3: CASSQRQGSTEAFF

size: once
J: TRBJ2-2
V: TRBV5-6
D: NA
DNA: TGTGCCAGCAGCCCCCCTATAGGAGAGGGGCCCGGGGAGCTGTTTTTT
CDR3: CASSPPIGEGPGELFF

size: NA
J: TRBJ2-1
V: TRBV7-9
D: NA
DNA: TGTGCCAGCAGCTTAGTCCTATTGGTCGATGAGCAGTTCTTC
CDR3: CASSLVLLVDEQFF

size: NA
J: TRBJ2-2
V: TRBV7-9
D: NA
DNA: TGTGCCAGCCATACAGGGAACAAGGAGCTGTTTTTT
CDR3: CASHTGNKELFF

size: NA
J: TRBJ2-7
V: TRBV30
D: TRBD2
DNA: TGTGCCTGGAGTGGATTGGGTACTAGCGGGAGGTGGGCCTACGAGCAGTACTTC
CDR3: CAWSGLGTSGRWAYEQYF

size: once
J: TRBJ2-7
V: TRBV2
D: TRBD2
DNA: TGTGCCAGCAGCATATCCGGGACTAGCGGAGACGAGCAGTACTTC
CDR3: CASSISGTSGDEQYF

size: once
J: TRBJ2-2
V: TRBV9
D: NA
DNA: TGTGCCAGCAGCGTAGGCGGCGGCACCGGGGAGCTGTTTTTT
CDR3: CASSVGGGTGELFF

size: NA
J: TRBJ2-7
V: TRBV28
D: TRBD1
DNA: TGTGCCAGCAGTCGCCGGACAGGGGGCTACGAGCAGTACTTC
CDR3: CASSRRTGGYEQYF

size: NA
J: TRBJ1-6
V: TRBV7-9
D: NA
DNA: TGTGCCAGCAGCTTATTCTCCAGGGATAATTCACCCCTCCACTTT
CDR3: CASSLFSRDNSPLHF

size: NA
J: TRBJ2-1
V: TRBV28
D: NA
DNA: TGTGCCAGTACAGATAGCTCCTACAATGAGCAGTTCTTC
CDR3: CASTDSSYNEQFF

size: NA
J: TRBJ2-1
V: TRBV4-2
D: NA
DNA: TGTGCCAGCAGCGGATACAATGAGCAGTTCTTC
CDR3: CASSGYNEQFF

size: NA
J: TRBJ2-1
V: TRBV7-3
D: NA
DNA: TGTGCCAGCAGCTCTGACAGCCGCGAGCAGTTCTTC
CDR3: CASSSDSREQFF

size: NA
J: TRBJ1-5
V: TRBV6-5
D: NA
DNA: TGTGCCAGCAGTTACGACAGGTTCAATCAGCCCCAGCATTTT
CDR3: CASSYDRFNQPQHF

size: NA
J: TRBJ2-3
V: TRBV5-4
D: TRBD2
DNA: TGTGCCAGCAGCTTGTTCGGGAGGGAGGAAACAGATACGCAGTATTTT
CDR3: CASSLFGREETDTQYF

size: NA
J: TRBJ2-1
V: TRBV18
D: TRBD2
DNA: TGTGCCAGCTCACCAAAGATCGCTAGCGGGAGGGCCATGTATGAGCAGTTCTTC
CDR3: CASSPKIASGRAMYEQFF

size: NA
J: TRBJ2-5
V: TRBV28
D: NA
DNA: TGTGCCAGCAGTCCACTGGACAGAAACCAAGAGACCCAGTACTTC
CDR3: CASSPLDRNQETQYF

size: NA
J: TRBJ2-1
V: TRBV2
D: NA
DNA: TGTGCCAGCAGTGTATCCGGGAGCTCCTACAATGAGCAGTTCTTC
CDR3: CASSVSGSSYNEQFF

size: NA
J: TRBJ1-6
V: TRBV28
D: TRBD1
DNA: TGTGCCAGCAGTTCAACAATGACAGGGGACCTCCACTTT
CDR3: CASSSTMTGDLHF

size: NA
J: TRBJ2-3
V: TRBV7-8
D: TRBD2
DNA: TGTGCCAGCAGCGTAAGACTAGCGGGAGGCTTCCCAGATACGCAGTATTTT
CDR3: CASSVRLAGGFPDTQYF

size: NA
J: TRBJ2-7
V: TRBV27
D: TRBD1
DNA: TGTGCCAGCAGCCCGGCGAGGGACAGGGGTACCTACGAGCAGTACTTC
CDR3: CASSPARDRGTYEQYF

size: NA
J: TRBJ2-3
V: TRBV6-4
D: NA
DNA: TGTGCCAGCAGTGACGGGGCGGGGCGCACAGATACGCAGTATTTT
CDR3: CASSDGAGRTDTQYF

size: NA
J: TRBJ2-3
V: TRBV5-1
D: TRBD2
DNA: TGCGCCAGCAGCTTTGGACTAGCGGGGGATACGCAGTATTTT
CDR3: CASSFGLAGDTQYF

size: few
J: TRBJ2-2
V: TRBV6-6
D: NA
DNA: TGTGCCAGCAGTTACACCGACACCGGGGAGCTGTTTTTT
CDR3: CASSYTDTGELFF

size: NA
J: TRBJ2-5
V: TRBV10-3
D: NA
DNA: TGTGCCATCAGTGCAGCCGGGACGTCGGCGAGAGAGACCCAGTACTTC
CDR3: CAISAAGTSARETQYF

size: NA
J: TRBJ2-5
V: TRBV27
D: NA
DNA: TGTGCCAGCAGTTTAATCGCAGGGGCGGGGGAGACCCAGTACTTC
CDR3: CASSLIAGAGETQYF

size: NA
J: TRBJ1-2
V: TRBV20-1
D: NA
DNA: TGCAGTGCTAGCCGGTACTATGGCTACACCTTC
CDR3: CSASRYYGYTF

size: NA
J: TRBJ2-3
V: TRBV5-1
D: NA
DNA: TGCGCCAGCAGCCTGGACCTTTCAGATACGCAGTATTTT
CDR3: CASSLDLSDTQYF

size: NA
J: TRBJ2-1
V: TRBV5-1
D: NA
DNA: TGCGCCAGCAGCTTGGATCAGGGGAGGTATTATGAGCAGTTCTTC
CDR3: CASSLDQGRYYEQFF

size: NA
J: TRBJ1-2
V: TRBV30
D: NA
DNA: TGTGCCTGGAGTGTAAGGGGCGCAGGGGGCTACACCTTC
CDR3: CAWSVRGAGGYTF

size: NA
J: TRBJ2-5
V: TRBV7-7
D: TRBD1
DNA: TGTGCTAGCAGCCCCGTCACAGGGGGCGTAGAGACCCAGTACTTC
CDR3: CASSPVTGGVETQYF

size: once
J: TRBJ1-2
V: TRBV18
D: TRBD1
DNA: TGTGCCAGCTCACCACAAACGACAGGGGTCCATGGCTACACCTTC
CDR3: CASSPQTTGVHGYTF

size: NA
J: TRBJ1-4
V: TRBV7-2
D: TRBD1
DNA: TGTGCCAGCAGCCCCGACAGGGCTAATGAAAAACTGTTTTTT
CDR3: CASSPDRANEKLFF

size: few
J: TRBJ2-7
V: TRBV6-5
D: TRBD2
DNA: TGTGCCAGCAGTTACGACGGGAGGGGGTCCTACGAGCAGTACTTC
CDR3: CASSYDGRGSYEQYF

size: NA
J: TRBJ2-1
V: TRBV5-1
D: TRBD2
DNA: TGCGCCAGCAGCTTGGATACTAGCGGGAGCCACAATGAGCAGTTCTTC
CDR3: CASSLDTSGSHNEQFF

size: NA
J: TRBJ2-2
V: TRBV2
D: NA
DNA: TGTGCCAGCAGACCCCTTGACGGCAACACCGGGGAGCTGTTTTTT
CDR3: CASRPLDGNTGELFF

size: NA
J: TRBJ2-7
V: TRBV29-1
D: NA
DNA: TGCAGCGTTGAAGATCCCAGCCAAGGGCACGAGCAGTACTTC
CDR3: CSVEDPSQGHEQYF

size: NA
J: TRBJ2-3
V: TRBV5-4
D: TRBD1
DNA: TGTGCCAGCAGCTTTCGACAGGGGGCCCCAGATACGCAGTATTTT
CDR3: CASSFRQGAPDTQYF

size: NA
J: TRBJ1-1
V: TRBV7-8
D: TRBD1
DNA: TGTGCCAGCAGCTCCAGACTTATTACGACAGGGAGGGGAATGAACACTGAAGCTTTCTTT
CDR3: CASSSRLITTGRGMNTEAFF

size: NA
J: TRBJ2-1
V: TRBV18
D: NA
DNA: TGTGCCAGCTCACCACAGCAAGATGAGCAGTTCTTC
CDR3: CASSPQQDEQFF